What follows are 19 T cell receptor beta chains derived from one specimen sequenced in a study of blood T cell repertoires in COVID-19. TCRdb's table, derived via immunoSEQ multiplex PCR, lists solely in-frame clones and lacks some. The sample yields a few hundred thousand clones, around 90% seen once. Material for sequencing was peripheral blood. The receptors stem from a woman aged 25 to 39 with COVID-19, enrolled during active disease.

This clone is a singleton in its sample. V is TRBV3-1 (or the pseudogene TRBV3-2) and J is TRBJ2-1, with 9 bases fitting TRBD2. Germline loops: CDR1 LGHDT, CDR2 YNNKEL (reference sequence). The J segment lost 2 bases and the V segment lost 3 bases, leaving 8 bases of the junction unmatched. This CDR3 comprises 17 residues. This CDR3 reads CASSQALERGAYNEQFF. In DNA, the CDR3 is TGTGCCAGCAGCCAGGCCCTGGAGCGGGGGGCCTACAATGAGCAGTTCTTC.

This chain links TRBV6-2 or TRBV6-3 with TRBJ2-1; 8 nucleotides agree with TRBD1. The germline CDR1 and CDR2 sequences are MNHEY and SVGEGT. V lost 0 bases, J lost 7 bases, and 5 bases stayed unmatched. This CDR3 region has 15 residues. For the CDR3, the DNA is TGTGCCAGCAGTTACTCGGACAGGGTAAGGAATGAGCAGTTCTTC. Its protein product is CASSYSDRVRNEQFF.

CDR3 loop: CASSAGEGSIQYF. CDR3 DNA sequence: TGTGCCAGCAGCGCGGGAGAGGGGAGCATTCAGTACTTC. This rearrangement joins TRBV11-3 to TRBJ2-4, with 7 bases matching TRBD2. This CDR3 spans 13 amino acids. Per germline, CDR1 SGHNT and CDR2 YENEEA. After removal of 5 bases from V and 9 bases from J, the junction contained 7 bases not matched to a gene. The whole variable domain, remainder taken from reference TRBV11-3 and TRBJ2-4, is EAGVVQSPRYKIIEKKQPVAFWCNPISGHNTLYWYLQNLGQGPELLIRYENEEAVDDSQLPKDRFSAERLKGVDSTLKIQPAELGDSAVYLCASSAGEGSIQYFGAGTRLSVL.

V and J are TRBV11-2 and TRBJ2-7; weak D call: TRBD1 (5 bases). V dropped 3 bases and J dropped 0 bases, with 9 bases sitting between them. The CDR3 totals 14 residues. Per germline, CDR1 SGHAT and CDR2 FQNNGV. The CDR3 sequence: CASSLYQGSYEQYV. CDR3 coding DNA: TGTGCCAGCAGCTTGTATCAGGGCTCCTACGAGCAGTACGTC.

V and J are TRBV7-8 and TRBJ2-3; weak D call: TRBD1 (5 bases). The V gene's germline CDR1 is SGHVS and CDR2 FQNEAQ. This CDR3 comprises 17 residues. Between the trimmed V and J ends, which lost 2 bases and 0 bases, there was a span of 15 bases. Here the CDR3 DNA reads TGTGCCAGCAGCTTACCCGCGCAGGGCCCTAGCACAGATACGCAGTATTTT. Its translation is CASSLPAQGPSTDTQYF. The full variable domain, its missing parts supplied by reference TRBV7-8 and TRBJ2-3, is GAGVSQSPRYKVAKRGQDVALRCDPISGHVSLFWYQQALGQGPEFLTYFQNEAQLDKSGLPSDRFFAERPEGSVSTLKIQRTQQEDSAVYLCASSLPAQGPSTDTQYFGPGTRLTVL.

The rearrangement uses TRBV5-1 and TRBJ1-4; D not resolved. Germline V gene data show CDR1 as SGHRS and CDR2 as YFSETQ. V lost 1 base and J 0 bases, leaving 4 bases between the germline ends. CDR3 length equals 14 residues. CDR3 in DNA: TGCGCCAGCAGCTTGTCTGCAACTAATGAAAAACTGTTTTTT. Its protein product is CASSLSATNEKLFF.

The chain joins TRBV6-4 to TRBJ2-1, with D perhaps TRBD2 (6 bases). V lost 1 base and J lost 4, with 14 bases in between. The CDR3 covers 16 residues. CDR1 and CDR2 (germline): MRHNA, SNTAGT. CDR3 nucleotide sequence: TGTGCCAGCAGTGACTTATCCGGGAGCTCGTACAATGAGCAGTTCTTC. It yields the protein CASSDLSGSSYNEQFF.

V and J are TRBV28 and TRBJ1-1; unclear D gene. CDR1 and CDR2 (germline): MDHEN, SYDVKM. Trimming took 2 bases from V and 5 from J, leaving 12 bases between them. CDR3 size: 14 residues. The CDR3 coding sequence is TGTGCCAGCAGTTTAGACGAGGGTTGGACTGAAGCTTTCTTT. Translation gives CASSLDEGWTEAFF.

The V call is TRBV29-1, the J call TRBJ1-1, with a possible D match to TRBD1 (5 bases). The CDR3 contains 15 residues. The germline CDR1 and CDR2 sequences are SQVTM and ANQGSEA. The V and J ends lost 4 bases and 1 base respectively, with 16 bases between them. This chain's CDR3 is CSVAREGSWNTEAFF. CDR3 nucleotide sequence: TGCAGCGTTGCCAGGGAGGGGAGCTGGAACACTGAAGCTTTCTTT. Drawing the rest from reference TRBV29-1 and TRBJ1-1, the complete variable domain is SAVISQKPSRDICQRGTSLTIQCQVDSQVTMMFWYRQQPGQSLTLIATANQGSEATYESGFVIDKFPISRPNLTFSTLTVSNMSPEDSSIYLCSVAREGSWNTEAFFGQGTRLTVV.

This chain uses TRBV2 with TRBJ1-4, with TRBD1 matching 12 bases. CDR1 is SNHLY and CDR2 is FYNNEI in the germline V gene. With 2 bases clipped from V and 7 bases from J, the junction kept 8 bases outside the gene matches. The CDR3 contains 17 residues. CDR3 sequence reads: CASSESPGQGASEKLFF. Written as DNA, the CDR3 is TGTGCCAGCAGTGAATCACCGGGACAGGGGGCAAGTGAAAAACTGTTTTTT.

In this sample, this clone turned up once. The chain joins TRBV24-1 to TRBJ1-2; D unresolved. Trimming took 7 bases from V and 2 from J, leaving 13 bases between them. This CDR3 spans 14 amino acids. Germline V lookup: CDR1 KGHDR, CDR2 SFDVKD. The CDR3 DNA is TGTGCCACCAGCTTAGGAGGCAGCAACTATGGCTACACCTTC. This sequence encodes CATSLGGSNYGYTF.

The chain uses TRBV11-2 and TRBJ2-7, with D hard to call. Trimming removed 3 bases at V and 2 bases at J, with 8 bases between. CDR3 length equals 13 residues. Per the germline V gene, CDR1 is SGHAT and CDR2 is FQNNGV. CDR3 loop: CASSFVATYEQYF. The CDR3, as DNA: TGTGCCAGCAGCTTTGTCGCTACCTACGAGCAGTACTTC. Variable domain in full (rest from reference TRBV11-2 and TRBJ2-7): EAGVAQSPRYKIIEKRQSVAFWCNPISGHATLYWYQQILGQGPKLLIQFQNNGVVDDSQLPKDRFSAERLKGVDSTLKIQPAKLEDSAVYLCASSFVATYEQYFGPGTRLTVT.

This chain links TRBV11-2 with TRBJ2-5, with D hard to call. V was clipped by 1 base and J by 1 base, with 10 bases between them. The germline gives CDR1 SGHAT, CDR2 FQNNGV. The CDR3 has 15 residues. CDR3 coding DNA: TGTGCCAGCAGCTTAGGGGCCAGCACCCAAGAGACCCAGTACTTC. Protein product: CASSLGASTQETQYF. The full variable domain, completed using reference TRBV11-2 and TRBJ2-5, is EAGVAQSPRYKIIEKRQSVAFWCNPISGHATLYWYQQILGQGPKLLIQFQNNGVVDDSQLPKDRFSAERLKGVDSTLKIQPAKLEDSAVYLCASSLGASTQETQYFGPGTRLLVL.

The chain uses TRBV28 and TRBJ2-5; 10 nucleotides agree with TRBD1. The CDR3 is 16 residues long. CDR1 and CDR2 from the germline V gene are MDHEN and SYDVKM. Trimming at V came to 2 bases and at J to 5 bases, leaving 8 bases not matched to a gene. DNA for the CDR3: TGTGCCAGCAGTTTAGGGGGACAGGGGTCTGGGGAGACCCAGTACTTC. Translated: CASSLGGQGSGETQYF.

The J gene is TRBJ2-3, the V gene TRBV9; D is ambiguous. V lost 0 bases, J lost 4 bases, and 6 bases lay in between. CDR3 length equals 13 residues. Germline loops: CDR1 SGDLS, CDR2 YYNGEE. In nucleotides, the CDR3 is TGTGCCAGCAGCGTAGACCAGGCAGATACGCAGTATTTT. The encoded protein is CASSVDQADTQYF.

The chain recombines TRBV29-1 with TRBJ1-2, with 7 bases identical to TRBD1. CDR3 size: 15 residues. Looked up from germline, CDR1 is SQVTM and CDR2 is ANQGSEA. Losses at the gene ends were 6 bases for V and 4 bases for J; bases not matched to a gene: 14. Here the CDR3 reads CSVAQNPGQSYGYTF. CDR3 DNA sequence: TGCAGCGTAGCTCAAAATCCGGGACAGTCCTATGGCTACACCTTC.

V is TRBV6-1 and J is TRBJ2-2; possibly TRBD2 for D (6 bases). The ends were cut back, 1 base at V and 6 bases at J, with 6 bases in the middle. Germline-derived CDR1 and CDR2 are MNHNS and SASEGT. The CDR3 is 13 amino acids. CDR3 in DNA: TGTGCCAGCAGTGAAGTAGCGGCCGGGGAGCTGTTTTTT. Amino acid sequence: CASSEVAAGELFF.

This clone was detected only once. In nucleotides, the CDR3 is TGTGCCAGCAGCCAAGACTTAAGAGGCAGGGGTGGCGACGAGCAGTACTTC. Translation: CASSQDLRGRGGDEQYF. The chain joins TRBV4-2 to TRBJ2-7; D possibly corresponds to TRBD1 (6 bases). The length of the CDR3 is 17 residues. Germline values: CDR1 LGHNA, CDR2 YNFKEQ. Deletions cut 0 bases from V and 5 bases from J, with 20 bases between.

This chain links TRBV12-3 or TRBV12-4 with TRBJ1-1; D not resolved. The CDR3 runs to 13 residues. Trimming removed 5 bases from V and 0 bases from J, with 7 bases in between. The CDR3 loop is CASSPHMNTEAFF. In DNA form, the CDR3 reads TGTGCCAGCAGTCCCCACATGAACACTGAAGCTTTCTTT.